This T cell receptor (beta chain) derives from a study of OX40 agonist ivuxolimab in advanced cancers. As for the study in general: The study reported partial responses in three patients: one hepatocellular carcinoma, two cutaneous melanoma.

Looked up from germline, CDR1 is MGHRA and CDR2 is YSYEKL. V was shortened by 0 bases and J by 2 bases, with 13 bases between the two germline ends. The CDR3 covers 17 residues. TCRdb's table, derived via immunoSEQ multiplex PCR, lists solely in-frame clones and lacks some. The table includes tens of thousands of clones, roughly 93% detected once. J is TRBJ1-4 and V is TRBV4-1; D not certain. Sequences were derived from CD4+ or CD8+ T cells sorted from blood, sampled in a trial of the OX40 agonist ivuxolimab. The source of this sequence is an adult with an advanced solid tumor such as melanoma, head and neck, liver or kidney cancer. CDR3 sequence: CASSQDPRAGTNEKLFF. DNA of the CDR3: TGCGCCAGCAGCCAAGATCCGCGGGCCGGGACTAATGAAAAACTGTTTTTT.